This T cell receptor (beta chain) was recovered during a study of shared clonotypes between healthy human individuals. Evenly divided among several immunoSEQ plates was the genomic DNA of each subset. This table comes from immunoSEQ multiplex PCR, and its TCRdb copy is limited to in-frame clones, with some not included. The sample has millions of clones; about 92% are singletons. The germline V gene has CDR1 SGHRS and CDR2 YFSETQ. The germline V and J ends were trimmed by 4 bases and 1 base, with 9 bases remaining between them. This CDR3 has 14 amino acids. Concerning this clone: Its matching antigen is unknown.

Study-level findings and limits: Naive subsets tended to show greater estimated richness than memory subsets.

The V gene is TRBV5-1, the J gene TRBJ2-4; D unresolved. This sequence was found in a man in his late teens or twenties in good health. The sequencing input was naive CD4+ T cells sorted from blood. Subset here: CD45RA+ positively selected. The CDR3 loop is CASSMTVAKNIQYF. DNA for the CDR3: TGCGCCAGCAGCATGACGGTCGCCAAAAACATTCAGTACTTC.